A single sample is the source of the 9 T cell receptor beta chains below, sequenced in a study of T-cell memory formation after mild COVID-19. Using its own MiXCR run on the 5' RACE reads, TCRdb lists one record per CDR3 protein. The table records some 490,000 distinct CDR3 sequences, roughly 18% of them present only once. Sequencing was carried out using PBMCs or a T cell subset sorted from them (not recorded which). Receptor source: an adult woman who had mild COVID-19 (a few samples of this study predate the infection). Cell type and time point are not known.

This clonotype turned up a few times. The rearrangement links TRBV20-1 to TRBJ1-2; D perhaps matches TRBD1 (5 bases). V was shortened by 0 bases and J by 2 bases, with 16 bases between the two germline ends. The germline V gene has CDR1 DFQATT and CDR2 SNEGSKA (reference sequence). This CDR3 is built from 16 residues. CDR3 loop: CSARDVFSAGNYGYTF. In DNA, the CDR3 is TGCAGTGCTAGAGACGTTTTTAGTGCAGGGAACTATGGCTACACCTTC.

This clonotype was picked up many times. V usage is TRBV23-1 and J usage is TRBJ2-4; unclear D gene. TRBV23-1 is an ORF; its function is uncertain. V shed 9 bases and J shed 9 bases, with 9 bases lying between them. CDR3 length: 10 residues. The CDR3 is CARPCSIQYF. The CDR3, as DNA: TGCGCCAGGCCGTGCAGCATTCAGTACTTC.

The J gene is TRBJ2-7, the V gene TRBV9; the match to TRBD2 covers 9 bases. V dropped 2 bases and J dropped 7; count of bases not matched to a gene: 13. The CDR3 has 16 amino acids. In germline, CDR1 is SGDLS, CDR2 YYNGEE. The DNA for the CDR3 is TGTGCCAGCAGCGTCGCCCCTCTAGCGGGGACCGGGGAGCAGTACTTC. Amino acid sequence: CASSVAPLAGTGEQYF.

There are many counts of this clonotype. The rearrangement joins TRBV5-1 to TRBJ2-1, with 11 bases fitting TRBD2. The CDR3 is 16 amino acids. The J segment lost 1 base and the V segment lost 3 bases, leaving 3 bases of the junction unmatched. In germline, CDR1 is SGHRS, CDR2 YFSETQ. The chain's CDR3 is CASSSLAGGSYNEQFF. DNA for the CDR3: TGCGCCAGCAGCTCCCTAGCGGGGGGTTCCTACAATGAGCAGTTCTTC. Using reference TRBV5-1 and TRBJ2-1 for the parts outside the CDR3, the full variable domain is KAGVTQTPRYLIKTRGQQVTLSCSPISGHRSVSWYQQTPGQGLQFLFEYFSETQRNKGNFPGRFSGRQFSNSRSEMNVSTLELGDSALYLCASSSLAGGSYNEQFFGPGTRLTVL.

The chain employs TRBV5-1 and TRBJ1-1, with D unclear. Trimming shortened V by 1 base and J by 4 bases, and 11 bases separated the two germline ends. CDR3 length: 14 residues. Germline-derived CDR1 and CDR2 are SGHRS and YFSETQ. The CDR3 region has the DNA TGCGCCAGCAGCTTGAAGTGGGAGGGCACTGAAGCTTTCTTT. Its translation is CASSLKWEGTEAFF.

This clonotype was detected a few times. CDR3 nucleotides: TGTGCCAGCAGCTCAGCGGGGGGGCTAGGGAATGAGCAGTTCTTC. Amino acids: CASSSAGGLGNEQFF. The chain links TRBV7-9 to TRBJ2-1, with 10 bases lining up with TRBD2. The germline gives CDR1 SEHNR, CDR2 FQNEAQ (reference sequence). The CDR3 runs 15 residues. V shed 4 bases and J 7 bases; nucleotides not matched to a gene: 7.

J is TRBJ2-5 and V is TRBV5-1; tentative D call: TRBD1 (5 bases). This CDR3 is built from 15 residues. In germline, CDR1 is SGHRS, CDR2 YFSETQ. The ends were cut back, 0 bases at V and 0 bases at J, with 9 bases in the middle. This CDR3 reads CASSLDSRDQETQYF. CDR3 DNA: TGCGCCAGCAGCTTGGATAGCAGGGACCAAGAGACCCAGTACTTC.

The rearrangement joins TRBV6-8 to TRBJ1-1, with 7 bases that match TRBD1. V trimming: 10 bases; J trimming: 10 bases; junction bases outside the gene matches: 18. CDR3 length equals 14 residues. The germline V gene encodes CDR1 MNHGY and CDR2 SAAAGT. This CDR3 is CANPGQPQGVAAFF. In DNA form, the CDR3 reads TGTGCCAACCCGGGACAGCCTCAAGGGGTTGCAGCTTTCTTT.

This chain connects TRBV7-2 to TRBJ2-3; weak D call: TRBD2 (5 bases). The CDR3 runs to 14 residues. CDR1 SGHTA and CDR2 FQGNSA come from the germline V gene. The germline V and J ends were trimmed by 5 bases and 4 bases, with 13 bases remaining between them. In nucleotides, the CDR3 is TGTGCCAGCAGCATTAGCACGCGGGCAGATACGCAGTATTTT. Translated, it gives CASSISTRADTQYF. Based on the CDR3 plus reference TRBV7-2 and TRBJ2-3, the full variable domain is GAGVSQSPSNKVTEKGKDVELRCDPISGHTALYWYRQSLGQGLEFLIYFQGNSAPDKSGLPSDRFSAERTGGSVSTLTIQRTQQEDSAVYLCASSISTRADTQYFGPGTRLTVL.